This record looks at one T cell receptor beta chain sequence and its context. Its antigen is unknown. These data originate in a study of CD8 T cells in ankylosing spondylitis. General study findings and limits: Reportedly, disease-linked clones are significantly enriched in ankylosing spondylitis patients' matched synovial fluid. There was a TCR beta motif, made of several highly homologous variants, that appeared characteristic of ankylosing spondylitis blood.

Germline V gene sequence: CDR1 MNHNS, CDR2 SASEGT. This CDR3 has 18 amino acids. Deletions cut 5 bases from V and 1 base from J, with 23 bases between. Libraries of TCR beta came from quantitative 5'-RACE with molecular barcodes. TCRdb ran MiXCR on the 5' RACE reads and lists one entry per CDR3 protein. This sample has more than 650,000 distinct CDR3 sequences, with 12% found just once. The receptor was derived from a male donor with ankylosing spondylitis. The V call is TRBV6-1, the J call TRBJ1-1, with D perhaps TRBD1 (5 bases). The specimen sequenced was blood, either unsorted or a sorted T cell fraction (not recorded which). In DNA form, the CDR3 reads TGTGCCAGCAGTCGCTCAACCGGGACCCACCAGGAGAACACTGAAGCTTTCTTT. Its translation is CASSRSTGTHQENTEAFF.